Below are 11 T cell receptor beta chains sequenced from a single sample in a study of blood T cell repertoires in COVID-19. The method was immunoSEQ multiplex PCR; TCRdb's version includes in-frame clones alone and lacks a portion of them. The sample includes some 150,000 clones, roughly four fifths of them seen just once. Sequencing input: peripheral blood. The receptors shown here come from a woman older than 75 with acute or convalescent COVID-19.

The CDR3 nucleotides are TGCGCCAGCAGCTGGGGGGACAGTACAGATACGCAGTATTTT. This codes for CASSWGDSTDTQYF. The rearrangement joins TRBV5-1 to TRBJ2-3, with a tentative D call TRBD1 (7 bases). The ends were cut back, 3 bases at V and 3 bases at J, with 11 bases in the middle. Germline assignment: CDR1 SGHRS and CDR2 YFSETQ. This CDR3 spans 14 amino acids.

This chain links TRBV18 with TRBJ2-7, with 7 bases that match TRBD1. In germline, CDR1 is KGHSH, CDR2 LQKENI. V dropped 3 bases and J dropped 6; count of bases not matched to a gene: 5. This CDR3 comprises 13 residues. The CDR3 loop is CASSPGTVGEQYF. The CDR3 bases are TGTGCCAGCTCACCGGGGACAGTCGGCGAGCAGTACTTC.

The table lists this clone with a count of one. The chain recombines TRBV6-4 with TRBJ1-1, with unresolved D. Trimming cost V 4 bases and J 1 base, with 7 bases left between them. Germline CDR1 is MRHNA and CDR2 is SNTAGT. This CDR3 region has 13 residues. The CDR3 sequence: CASSAEENTEAFF. CDR3 nucleotide sequence: TGTGCCAGCAGTGCAGAGGAGAACACTGAAGCTTTCTTT.

The chain employs TRBV6-5 and TRBJ1-5, with TRBD1 matching over 9 bases. Germline CDR1 is MNHEY and CDR2 is SVGAGI. The CDR3 extends over 14 amino acids. V was pared by 8 bases and J by 5 bases, with 7 bases of the junction left unmatched. The CDR3 protein is CASGPRDRDQPQHF. The CDR3 DNA reads TGTGCCAGCGGACCCCGGGACAGGGATCAGCCCCAGCATTTT.

This chain joins TRBV12-3 or TRBV12-4 and TRBJ1-2, with D hard to call. The CDR3 loop spans 12 amino acids. The V end lost 2 bases, the J end lost 5 bases, and 6 bases lay between the germline ends. The CDR3 sequence is CASSLRRYGYTF. The CDR3 nucleotides are TGTGCCAGCAGTTTAAGGAGATATGGCTACACCTTC.

The chain employs TRBV14 and TRBJ2-1; D unresolved. With 0 bases removed from V and 10 bases from J, the gap between germline ends came to 10 bases. CDR1 SGHDN and CDR2 FVKESK come from the germline V gene. There are 13 residues in the CDR3. The CDR3: CASSQERRTEQFF. CDR3 sequence (DNA): TGTGCCAGCAGCCAAGAGAGGAGAACAGAGCAGTTCTTC.

This rearrangement joins TRBV24-1 to TRBJ2-3; a weak D match, TRBD2 (6 bases). The CDR3 runs 14 residues. The V gene lost 4 bases and the J gene lost 3 bases, with 10 bases spanning the gap. Germline assignment: CDR1 KGHDR and CDR2 SFDVKD. For the CDR3, the DNA is TGTGCCACCAGTGACCGCGGAGGGACAGATACGCAGTATTTT. Residues: CATSDRGGTDTQYF.

The chain employs TRBV19 and TRBJ1-2, with a possible D match to TRBD1 (6 bases). Looked up from germline, CDR1 is LNHDA and CDR2 is SQIVND (reference sequence). V dropped 6 bases and J dropped 1 base, with 12 bases sitting between them. This CDR3 comprises 14 residues. The CDR3 region is CASSARTDNYGYTF. The CDR3 nucleotides read TGTGCCAGTAGCGCCCGGACAGATAACTATGGCTACACCTTC.

CDR3: CASSPDSDRGYTF. CDR3 sequence (DNA): TGTGCCAGCAGCCCCGACTCGGATAGAGGCTACACCTTC. The chain joins TRBV5-5 to TRBJ1-2, with D hard to call. Between the trimmed V and J ends, which lost 4 bases and 8 bases, there was a span of 15 bases. The CDR3 is 13 residues long. The germline V gene encodes CDR1 SGHKS and CDR2 YYEKEE (reference sequence).

The chain carries TRBV20-1 and TRBJ1-3; no reliable D call. Per germline, CDR1 DFQATT and CDR2 SNEGSKA (reference sequence). This CDR3 region has 15 residues. V was cut by 3 bases and J by 7 bases, with 19 bases left in between. The CDR3, as DNA: TGCAGTGCTAGTACGACTCGACCCACCGGGAACACCATATATTTT. The encoded protein is CSASTTRPTGNTIYF.

CDR3 residues: CASSPSGQGHEQYF. CDR3 nucleotide sequence: TGTGCCAGCAGCCCTTCGGGACAGGGGCACGAGCAGTACTTC. V gene TRBV28 combines with J gene TRBJ2-7; 10 positions agree with TRBD1. V shed 6 bases, J shed 5 bases, and the junction held 7 bases outside the gene matches. Germline V gene data show CDR1 as MDHEN and CDR2 as SYDVKM. The CDR3 has 14 amino acids.